These T cell receptor beta chains were read from a single sample in a study of blood T cell repertoires in COVID-19. Sequenced by immunoSEQ multiplex PCR; TCRdb stores in-frame clones only, minus some. The table records about 210,000 clones, about 91% of them present only once. Sequencing input: peripheral blood. Receptor source: a woman aged 40 to 50 with acute or convalescent COVID-19. The CDR3 runs from the conserved cysteine through the conserved F or W. The D gene is left open where the match is weak. Clone size appears in some rows only: once, few, many, or a class for an expanded clone.

V: TRBV29-1; J: TRBJ1-4; D: -; size: -; CDR3: CSVSVFVATNEKLFF; DNA: TGCAGCGTTTCCGTCTTTGTTGCAACTAATGAAAAACTGTTTTTT
V: TRBV12-5; J: TRBJ2-3; D: TRBD2; size: -; CDR3: CASGLTTSGGADTQYF; DNA: TGTGCTAGTGGTCTCACGACTAGCGGGGGGGCAGATACGCAGTATTTT
V: TRBV29-1; J: TRBJ1-1; D: TRBD1; size: -; CDR3: CSVSNRGATEAFF; DNA: TGCAGCGTGTCCAACAGGGGTGCCACTGAAGCTTTCTTT
V: TRBV5-1; J: TRBJ2-2; D: -; size: -; CDR3: CASRHAVDTGELFF; DNA: TGCGCCAGCAGACATGCTGTTGACACCGGGGAGCTGTTTTTT
V: TRBV19; J: TRBJ1-3; D: -; size: -; CDR3: CASSIGWGVGNTIYF; DNA: TGTGCCAGTAGTATCGGTTGGGGAGTCGGAAACACCATATATTTT
V: TRBV5-5; J: TRBJ1-6; D: TRBD1; size: -; CDR3: CASNAGTGLGSSYNSPLHF; DNA: TGTGCCAGCAATGCCGGGACAGGGCTTGGTAGCTCCTATAATTCACCCCTCCACTTT
V: TRBV29-1; J: TRBJ2-3; D: TRBD2; size: -; CDR3: CSVPELTSGADTQYF; DNA: TGCAGCGTCCCTGAATTGACTAGCGGGGCCGATACGCAGTATTTT
V: TRBV29-1; J: TRBJ2-5; D: -; size: -; CDR3: CSVERSRETQYF; DNA: TGCAGCGTTGAAAGGAGTCGGGAGACCCAGTACTTC
V: TRBV13; J: TRBJ1-2; D: -; size: -; CDR3: CASSSTSQTTGSGVGGYTF; DNA: TGTGCCAGCAGCTCGACATCGCAGACTACAGGGTCTGGTGTCGGCGGCTACACCTTC
V: TRBV7-3; J: TRBJ2-1; D: -; size: few; CDR3: CASSPSSYNEQFF; DNA: TGTGCCAGCAGCCCGAGCTCCTACAATGAGCAGTTCTTC
V: TRBV14; J: TRBJ2-3; D: -; size: -; CDR3: CASSYGDTQYF; DNA: TGTGCCAGCAGCTACGGAGATACGCAGTATTTT
V: TRBV11-3; J: TRBJ2-1; D: -; size: -; CDR3: CASSSGVNEQFF; DNA: TGTGCCAGCAGCTCAGGCGTCAATGAGCAGTTCTTC
V: TRBV7-2; J: TRBJ2-5; D: -; size: -; CDR3: CASSLKTGLQETQYF; DNA: TGTGCCAGCAGCTTGAAGACAGGCCTCCAAGAGACCCAGTACTTC
V: TRBV5-4; J: TRBJ2-5; D: TRBD2; size: -; CDR3: CASSPRLAGQETQYF; DNA: TGTGCCAGCAGCCCCAGACTAGCGGGGCAAGAGACCCAGTACTTC
V: TRBV5-1; J: TRBJ1-1; D: TRBD1; size: -; CDR3: CASSNRTGSGTEAFF; DNA: TGCGCCAGCAGCAACAGGACAGGGTCAGGCACTGAAGCTTTCTTT
V: TRBV3-1/TRBV3-2; J: TRBJ2-6; D: TRBD2; size: -; CDR3: CASSQNRGDGANVLTF; DNA: TGTGCCAGCAGCCAAAACCGGGGGGATGGGGCCAACGTCCTGACTTTC
V: TRBV11-2; J: TRBJ1-1; D: TRBD1; size: -; CDR3: CASSQLRDRGRRTEAFF; DNA: TGTGCCAGCAGCCAACTACGGGACAGGGGGCGTCGCACTGAAGCTTTCTTT
V: TRBV6-5; J: TRBJ1-2; D: TRBD1; size: -; CDR3: CASSYWDRGARGYTF; DNA: TGTGCCAGCAGTTACTGGGACAGGGGGGCAAGAGGCTACACCTTC
V: TRBV5-5; J: TRBJ2-3; D: TRBD1; size: -; CDR3: CASSSGQVRTLDTQYF; DNA: TGTGCCAGCAGCTCAGGACAGGTTCGGACCTTGGATACGCAGTATTTT
V: TRBV27; J: TRBJ2-5; D: -; size: -; CDR3: CASSLFVKGGWETQYF; DNA: TGTGCCAGCAGTTTATTCGTCAAAGGGGGATGGGAGACCCAGTACTTC
V: TRBV4-2; J: TRBJ1-2; D: -; size: -; CDR3: CASSPGDRYGYTF; DNA: TGTGCCAGCAGTCCAGGCGACAGATATGGCTACACCTTC
V: TRBV6-5; J: TRBJ1-1; D: TRBD1; size: once; CDR3: CASSRQGGLGDEAFF; DNA: TGTGCCAGCAGCCGGCAGGGGGGCCTGGGGGATGAAGCTTTCTTT
V: TRBV24-1; J: TRBJ1-2; D: -; size: -; CDR3: CATSRDTNYGYTF; DNA: TGTGCCACCAGTAGAGACACTAACTATGGCTACACCTTC
V: TRBV5-1; J: TRBJ2-1; D: TRBD2; size: -; CDR3: CASSISGGLTYNEQFF; DNA: TGCGCCAGCAGCATTAGCGGGGGGCTTACCTACAATGAGCAGTTCTTC
V: TRBV6-5; J: TRBJ2-2; D: TRBD1; size: few; CDR3: CASRHRGDTGELFF; DNA: TGTGCCAGCAGGCACAGGGGAGACACCGGGGAGCTGTTTTTT
V: TRBV3-1/TRBV3-2; J: TRBJ1-2; D: -; size: -; CDR3: CASSLTPRLRDYGYTF; DNA: TGTGCCAGCAGCCTCACTCCCAGGCTCAGGGACTATGGCTACACCTTC
V: TRBV5-6; J: TRBJ2-1; D: TRBD1; size: -; CDR3: CASSLGTGVNEQFF; DNA: TGTGCCAGCAGCTTGGGGACAGGGGTTAATGAGCAGTTCTTC
V: TRBV2; J: TRBJ1-2; D: TRBD1; size: -; CDR3: CASNRGQGSYGYTF; DNA: TGTGCCAGCAACCGGGGACAGGGCAGTTATGGCTACACCTTC
V: TRBV5-1; J: TRBJ1-1; D: -; size: few; CDR3: CASTHRGGNTEAFF; DNA: TGCGCCAGCACCCATAGGGGAGGTAACACTGAAGCTTTCTTT
V: TRBV5-6; J: TRBJ2-3; D: TRBD1; size: -; CDR3: CASSPGTGVTDTQYF; DNA: TGTGCCAGCAGCCCGGGGACAGGGGTCACAGATACGCAGTATTTT
V: TRBV3-1/TRBV3-2; J: TRBJ2-1; D: TRBD1; size: -; CDR3: CASRAGGDEQFF; DNA: TGTGCCAGCAGGGCAGGGGGCGATGAGCAGTTCTTC
V: TRBV4-2; J: TRBJ2-2; D: -; size: once; CDR3: CASSQELADPMGELFF; DNA: TGTGCCAGCAGCCAAGAACTAGCCGATCCGATGGGGGAGCTGTTTTTT
V: TRBV5-5; J: TRBJ2-3; D: TRBD2; size: -; CDR3: CASSLRLATDTQYF; DNA: TGTGCCAGCAGCTTGCGACTAGCCACAGATACGCAGTATTTT
V: TRBV30; J: TRBJ1-2; D: -; size: -; CDR3: CAWSPQGYGYTF; DNA: TGTGCCTGGAGTCCCCAGGGGTATGGCTACACCTTC
V: TRBV9; J: TRBJ2-5; D: TRBD1; size: -; CDR3: CASSVDPGTGLSKQETQYF; DNA: TGTGCCAGCAGCGTAGACCCCGGGACAGGCCTTTCCAAACAAGAGACCCAGTACTTC
V: TRBV7-8; J: TRBJ1-3; D: TRBD1; size: -; CDR3: CASSADYRGPLNTIYF; DNA: TGTGCCAGCAGCGCAGATTACAGGGGGCCCCTAAACACCATATATTTT
V: TRBV29-1; J: TRBJ2-1; D: -; size: -; CDR3: CSVWFARGTNEQFF; DNA: TGCAGCGTGTGGTTTGCGAGGGGGACAAATGAGCAGTTCTTC
V: TRBV10-3; J: TRBJ1-4; D: TRBD1; size: -; CDR3: CAISKGQQLFF; DNA: TGTGCCATCAGCAAGGGACAGCAACTGTTTTTT
V: TRBV3-1/TRBV3-2; J: TRBJ2-1; D: TRBD1; size: -; CDR3: CASSPFRGRGEQFF; DNA: TGTGCCAGCAGCCCCTTCAGGGGGCGGGGCGAGCAGTTCTTC
V: TRBV7-2; J: TRBJ1-1; D: TRBD1; size: -; CDR3: CASLRDRNTEAFF; DNA: TGTGCCAGCCTCCGGGACAGGAACACTGAAGCTTTCTTT
V: TRBV9; J: TRBJ1-2; D: -; size: -; CDR3: CASSVGTQNYGYTF; DNA: TGTGCCAGCAGCGTAGGGACACAGAACTATGGCTACACCTTC
V: TRBV25-1; J: TRBJ2-3; D: -; size: -; CDR3: CASSESEGGLPTDTQYF; DNA: TGTGCCAGCAGTGAATCAGAGGGGGGACTACCCACAGATACGCAGTATTTT